This entry features one T cell receptor beta chain sequence. Antigen unknown. Unmatched junction bases numbered 7, after V lost 2 bases and J lost 7 bases. The CDR3 is made up of 13 amino acids. Germline V gives CDR1 SQVTM, CDR2 ANQGSEA. It was via CD45RO/CCR7/CD25/CD127/CD95/CD27 that CD4+ naive, central memory, regulatory and stem cell-like memory cells were sorted. Expressed TCRB transcripts were sequenced after all isolated RNA was converted to cDNA. The read count averaged approximately 3.5 million across naive, central memory and regulatory T cell samples. The protocol was immunoSEQ multiplex PCR, while the TCRdb copy is restricted to in-frame clones and leaves out a portion. The sample has 140,000 to 150,000 clones; about 12% are singletons. This sample stems from a study of beta chain features in type 1 diabetes. Notes on the study in general: For Type 1 diabetes patients, all four CD4+ subsets carried TCRB CDR3s that were moderately but significantly shorter.

This chain links TRBV29-1 with TRBJ2-5; 7 nucleotides agree with TRBD2. The material sequenced was central memory CD4+ T cells from blood. This TCR was recovered from a man between 18 and 29 years old with type 1 diabetes. This CDR3 is CSVEPPGEGTQYF. Written as DNA, the CDR3 is TGCAGCGTTGAACCCCCTGGGGAGGGGACCCAGTACTTC.